A single sample is the source of the 29 T cell receptor beta chains below, sequenced in a study of shared clonotypes between healthy human individuals. Data came from immunoSEQ multiplex PCR; TCRdb stores just in-frame clones and leaves some out. The sample lists some 2,500,000 clones; 80% to 95% were seen once. The sequenced sample consisted of naive CD4+ T cells from PBMCs. Described subset: CD45RA+ positively selected. Source of these receptors: a young man in good health. Some clones in this sample may be carry-over from other donors' samples.

The gene calls are TRBV4-2 and TRBJ2-5, with D possibly TRBD2 on 5 matching bases. The length of the CDR3 is 16 residues. Trimming took 2 bases from V and 0 from J, leaving 13 bases between them. CDR1 LGHNA and CDR2 YNFKEQ come from the germline V gene. The CDR3 DNA sequence: TGTGCCAGCAGCCAATCGCCCCGGCGGGACCAAGAGACCCAGTACTTC. Encoded protein: CASSQSPRRDQETQYF.

The chain recombines TRBV9 with TRBJ2-3; D is unclear. V was trimmed by 3 bases and J by 8 bases, leaving 16 bases between them. Looked up from germline, CDR1 is SGDLS and CDR2 is YYNGEE. The CDR3 is made up of 14 amino acids. This CDR3 reads CASSAGPRLGTQYF. In DNA, the CDR3 is TGTGCCAGCAGCGCCGGTCCCCGTTTAGGTACGCAGTATTTT.

This chain uses TRBV25-1 with TRBJ2-3; D is perhaps TRBD2 (5 bases). Germline CDR1 MGHDK, CDR2 SYGVNS. The length of the CDR3 is 14 residues. With 4 bases removed from V and 1 base from J, the gap between germline ends came to 9 bases. The CDR3 coding sequence is TGTGCCAGCAGTGGAAGCGGCCGCACAGATACGCAGTATTTT. It encodes CASSGSGRTDTQYF.

Concerning this clone itself: Other DNA sequences within the sample encode an identical CDR3. The CDR3 DNA reads as TGTGCCTGGAGTGTAATGTCGGAGACCCAGTACTTC. Translated: CAWSVMSETQYF. This rearrangement joins TRBV30 to TRBJ2-5; D not resolved. The CDR3 runs to 12 residues. CDR1 and CDR2 from the germline V gene are GTSNPN and SVGIG (reference sequence). The germline V and J ends were trimmed by 0 bases and 5 bases, with 7 bases remaining between them.

The chain couples TRBV18 to TRBJ1-1; 7 bases agree with TRBD1. V lost 6 bases and J lost 1; bases outside the gene matches: 20. Germline V lookup: CDR1 KGHSH, CDR2 LQKENI. The CDR3 has 19 residues. The CDR3 loop is CASSPFPLTGPPRNTEAFF. The CDR3 bases are TGTGCCAGCTCTCCATTTCCATTGACAGGGCCTCCTAGGAACACTGAAGCTTTCTTT.

Details on this clone: Within the sample, other DNA sequences also encode this same CDR3. J is TRBJ1-5 and V is TRBV19; D ambiguous. Germline CDR1 is LNHDA and CDR2 is SQIVND (reference sequence). The CDR3 runs to 13 residues. The V end lost 6 bases, the J end lost 2 bases, and 8 bases lay between the germline ends. CDR3 in amino acids: CASRGQGNQPQHF. Here the CDR3 DNA reads TGTGCCAGTAGAGGGCAGGGCAATCAGCCCCAGCATTTT.

The rearrangement joins TRBV7-9 to TRBJ1-6; 7 bases map to TRBD1. CDR1 and CDR2 from the germline V gene are SEHNR and FQNEAQ (reference sequence). With 6 bases clipped from V and 10 bases from J, the junction kept 9 bases outside the gene matches. The length of the CDR3 is 14 residues. CDR3 coding DNA: TGTGCCAGCAGTTCGGGACAGCTCTACTCACCCCTCCACTTT. Its translation is CASSSGQLYSPLHF.

This sequence joins TRBV25-1 and TRBJ1-6; D unclear. The CDR3 is made up of 17 amino acids. Trimming left V 6 bases short and J 0 bases short, with 15 bases between. Germline lookup yields CDR1 MGHDK and CDR2 SYGVNS. DNA for the CDR3: TGTGCCAGCAGCCCGGGGTACGGACCCTCCTATAATTCACCCCTCCACTTT. It encodes CASSPGYGPSYNSPLHF.

The J gene is TRBJ2-1, the V gene TRBV9; 9 positions agree with TRBD1. The trim removed 2 bases at V and 3 bases at J, leaving 3 bases unmatched. CDR1 and CDR2 from the germline V gene are SGDLS and YYNGEE. There are 15 residues in the CDR3. The CDR3 DNA sequence: TGTGCCAGCAGCGTGACAGGGGGGGACTACAATGAGCAGTTCTTC. It is translated as CASSVTGGDYNEQFF.

This chain uses TRBV28 with TRBJ1-2; possibly TRBD1 for D (5 bases). Trimming removed 2 bases at V and 0 bases at J, with 16 bases between. CDR3 length: 17 residues. Germline values: CDR1 MDHEN, CDR2 SYDVKM. The CDR3 DNA reads TGTGCCAGCAGTTTAACAGGCGGCGGGGGAGCTAACTATGGCTACACCTTC. It specifies CASSLTGGGGANYGYTF.

The chain is built from TRBV5-1 and TRBJ2-3; 16 bases agree with TRBD2. V lost 3 bases, J lost 0 bases, and 4 bases stayed unmatched. This CDR3 spans 18 amino acids. Germline V gene sequence: CDR1 SGHRS, CDR2 YFSETQ. CDR3 residues: CASSSGTSGRASTDTQYF. In nucleotides, the CDR3 is TGCGCCAGCAGCTCCGGGACTAGCGGGAGGGCTAGCACAGATACGCAGTATTTT.

This chain uses TRBV10-3 with TRBJ2-2, with D uncertain. Germline values: CDR1 ENHRY, CDR2 SYGVKD. Trimming removed 3 bases from V and 7 bases from J, with 6 bases in between. This CDR3 region has 12 residues. The CDR3 DNA follows: TGTGCCATCAGTGACGGATACGGGGAGCTGTTTTTT. Protein: CAISDGYGELFF.

The chain combines TRBV7-2 with TRBJ2-7; D might be TRBD1 or TRBD2, each matching 5 bases. This CDR3 has 15 amino acids. The germline V gene has CDR1 SGHTA and CDR2 FQGNSA. V lost 3 bases and J 0 bases, leaving 12 bases between the germline ends. CDR3 DNA sequence: TGTGCCAGCAGCTTTACAGGAGGAAGCTCCTACGAGCAGTACTTC. This translates into CASSFTGGSSYEQYF.

This clone has just one count. This specimen includes other DNA sequences encoding the same CDR3. The chain links TRBV11-3 to TRBJ2-2; D unclear. Trimming removed 5 bases at V and 2 bases at J, with 9 bases between. Per the germline V gene, CDR1 is SGHNT and CDR2 is YENEEA. CDR3 length: 14 residues. The DNA for the CDR3 is TGTGCCAGCAGCCCGGGCCCTAACACCGGGGAGCTGTTTTTT. Its translation: CASSPGPNTGELFF.

The chain combines TRBV7-2 with TRBJ2-1; the match to TRBD1 covers 8 bases. The CDR3 contains 13 residues. The germline V gene encodes CDR1 SGHTA and CDR2 FQGNSA. Trimming removed 5 bases from V and 9 bases from J; junction bases left unmatched: 6. The CDR3 loop reads CASSLRTGSEQFF. CDR3 in DNA: TGTGCCAGCAGCCTGCGGACAGGGAGTGAGCAGTTCTTC.

The rearrangement joins TRBV18 to TRBJ2-7; 11 bases map to TRBD2. V lost 4 bases and J lost 6; bases outside the gene matches: 8. CDR1 is KGHSH and CDR2 is LQKENI in the germline V gene. The CDR3 covers 15 residues. In DNA, the CDR3 is TGTGCCAGCTCACTATTCGGGACTAGCGGTTCCGAGCAGTACTTC. Its protein product is CASSLFGTSGSEQYF.

This chain's CDR3 is CASQAAYSQETQYF. As DNA, the CDR3 is TGTGCCTCTCAAGCGGCTTATTCTCAAGAGACCCAGTACTTC. V usage is TRBV19 and J usage is TRBJ2-5, with D possibly being TRBD2 (5 bases). There are 14 residues in the CDR3. The germline V gene encodes CDR1 LNHDA and CDR2 SQIVND (reference sequence). Trimming pared 11 bases from V and 2 bases from J, leaving 18 bases between.

V is TRBV6-1 and J is TRBJ2-2, with 7 bases lining up with TRBD1. The CDR3 has 18 amino acids. V gave up 0 bases and J gave up 3 bases; unmatched junction bases: 10. CDR1 MNHNS and CDR2 SASEGT come from the germline V gene. CDR3 sequence reads: CASSEARGQFIDTGELFF. The DNA for the CDR3 is TGTGCCAGCAGTGAAGCGAGGGGACAGTTTATAGACACCGGGGAGCTGTTTTTT.

The chain couples TRBV29-1 to TRBJ2-1; 10 nucleotides match TRBD2. From germline, CDR1 is SQVTM and CDR2 ANQGSEA. The V and J ends lost 6 bases and 7 bases, in that order; junction bases with no gene match: 3. CDR3 length: 12 amino acids. In DNA form, the CDR3 reads TGCAGCGTGTCTAGCGGGAGTAATGAGCAGTTCTTC. It translates to CSVSSGSNEQFF.

This chain joins TRBV5-1 and TRBJ2-1, with 9 bases lining up with TRBD2. From germline, CDR1 is SGHRS and CDR2 YFSETQ. CDR3 length: 16 residues. The ends lost 0 bases at V and 4 bases at J; junction bases unmatched: 5. The CDR3 bases are TGCGCCAGCAGCTTGGATGGCGGGAGGGTGTACAATGAGCAGTTCTTC. Its protein is CASSLDGGRVYNEQFF.

V is TRBV5-1 and J is TRBJ1-2, with D possibly being TRBD1 (6 bases). The CDR3 loop spans 15 amino acids. V lost 0 bases and J lost 4, with 13 bases in between. Germline V gene data show CDR1 as SGHRS and CDR2 as YFSETQ. CDR3 sequence reads: CASSLGGGQGYGYTF. The DNA for the CDR3 is TGCGCCAGCAGCTTGGGCGGGGGGCAAGGCTATGGCTACACCTTC.

J is TRBJ2-7 and V is TRBV28; no firm D call. CDR1 is MDHEN and CDR2 is SYDVKM in the germline V gene. Trimming pared 5 bases from V and 2 bases from J, leaving 13 bases between. The CDR3 has 14 residues. CDR3 DNA sequence: TGTGCCAGCAGTCCCCGATCCCCAACCTACGAGCAGTACTTC. Residues: CASSPRSPTYEQYF.

This sequence joins TRBV7-2 and TRBJ1-5; the D is unclear. With 2 bases removed from V and 2 bases from J, the gap between germline ends came to 16 bases. The CDR3 is 17 residues long. From germline, CDR1 is SGHTA and CDR2 FQGNSA. The CDR3 protein is CASSLSSSSLGNQPQHF. The DNA of the CDR3 is TGTGCCAGCAGCTTAAGTAGTAGTTCCTTAGGCAATCAGCCCCAGCATTTT.

The CDR3 reads CASSLEVSTGELFF. The DNA for the CDR3 is TGTGCCAGCAGCTTAGAGGTGTCCACCGGGGAGCTGTTTTTT. The V gene is TRBV7-2, the J gene TRBJ2-2; D unresolved. V lost 1 base and J lost 4, with 7 bases in between. The CDR3 contains 14 residues. CDR1 and CDR2 from the germline V gene are SGHTA and FQGNSA.

The V call is TRBV28, the J call TRBJ2-7; D possibly corresponds to TRBD2 (6 bases). This CDR3 region has 13 residues. The germline V gene has CDR1 MDHEN and CDR2 SYDVKM. With 6 bases removed from V and 6 bases from J, the gap between germline ends came to 15 bases. The CDR3 DNA is TGTGCCAGCAGGATGGGGGGTTCGGGCGAGCAGTACTTC. It is translated as CASRMGGSGEQYF.

The chain joins TRBV9 to TRBJ1-2; D gene uncertain. Trimming took 0 bases from V and 8 from J, leaving 11 bases between them. CDR3 size: 13 residues. Per the germline V gene, CDR1 is SGDLS and CDR2 is YYNGEE. The CDR3 DNA reads TGTGCCAGCAGCGTAGAGTGGCGTTCAGGCTACACCTTC. Its translation: CASSVEWRSGYTF.

The gene calls are TRBV27 and TRBJ2-6, with 11 bases identical to TRBD2. Germline V gene lookup returns CDR1 MNHEY and CDR2 SMNVEV (reference sequence). V gave up 1 base and J gave up 1 base; unmatched junction bases: 6. The CDR3 has 19 residues. In DNA form, the CDR3 reads TGTGCCAGCAGTTTATTTGGTCTAGCGGGAGGATCTGGGGCCAACGTCCTGACTTTC. Translated, it gives CASSLFGLAGGSGANVLTF.

The chain employs TRBV7-3 and TRBJ2-3; 9 bases line up with TRBD2. The CDR3 is 16 residues long. V was pared by 2 bases and J by 5 bases, with 8 bases of the junction left unmatched. Germline CDR1 and CDR2: SGHTA and FQGTGA. The CDR3 bases are TGTGCCAGCAGCTTAGGGGGCGGGAGGGCCCAAGATACGCAGTATTTT. It translates to CASSLGGGRAQDTQYF.

V usage is TRBV18 and J usage is TRBJ1-5; no reliable D call. The CDR3 has 15 residues. The ends were cut back, 3 bases at V and 0 bases at J, with 9 bases in the middle. In germline, CDR1 is KGHSH, CDR2 LQKENI. The CDR3 region is CASSPEYNSNQPQHF. In nucleotides, the CDR3 is TGTGCCAGCTCACCTGAGTATAATAGCAATCAGCCCCAGCATTTT.